These 31 T cell receptor beta chains came from one sample sequenced in a study of Ad26.COV2.S vaccination and SARS-CoV-2 variants (dated by TCRdb to the early 2020s). The library was generated by the immunoSEQ multiplex PCR assay. TCRdb stores this immuneACCESS table with in-frame sequences only. Part of the clones is absent; in the studies checked, under half of the shortfall reflects unresolved V genes, and no reason is known for the rest. The table for this sample lists roughly 300,000 clones; approximately 86% of them were counted only once. Around 11% of the sample belongs to the ten largest clones. Sample treatment or condition, as interpreted from the label and publication: some 20 received Ad26.COV2.S at low or high dose, single or two shots; about five received placebo; per-sample allocation not given. Repertoires of vaccine and placebo recipients were sequenced from samples taken on day 63 after the first injection.

Here the sequenced sample was peripheral blood, taken in a trial of Ad26.COV2.S vaccine versus placebo. All receptors come from a person between 18 and 59 years old who received the Ad26.COV2.S COVID-19 vaccine or a placebo.

The V call is TRBV9, the J call TRBJ2-7; D uncertain. Germline assignment: CDR1 SGDLS and CDR2 YYNGEE. Trimming removed 4 bases at V and 3 bases at J, with 26 bases between. The CDR3 is 18 amino acids. The CDR3 spells CASSPRVDWVLGDYEQYF. The CDR3 bases are TGTGCCAGCAGCCCAAGGGTAGATTGGGTATTGGGCGACTACGAGCAGTACTTC.

This chain links TRBV5-4 with TRBJ2-1, with 13 nucleotides matching TRBD2. The CDR3 is 16 residues long. Germline CDR1 reads SGHNT; CDR2 reads YYREEE (reference sequence). V lost 0 bases and J lost 8; bases outside the gene matches: 5. This CDR3 is CASSLDPGLAGDEQFF. The CDR3 nucleotides read TGTGCCAGCAGCTTGGACCCCGGACTAGCGGGAGATGAGCAGTTCTTC. The full variable domain, completed using reference TRBV5-4 and TRBJ2-1, is ETGVTQSPTHLIKTRGQQVTLRCSSQSGHNTVSWYQQALGQGPQFIFQYYREEENGRGNFPPRFSGLQFPNYSSELNVNALELDDSALYLCASSLDPGLAGDEQFFGPGTRLTVL.

This sequence joins TRBV19 and TRBJ1-1; tentatively, D is TRBD1 (5 bases). Between the trimmed V and J ends, which lost 10 bases and 1 base, there was a span of 10 bases. The V gene's germline CDR1 is LNHDA and CDR2 SQIVND (reference sequence). The CDR3 runs to 12 residues. The DNA of the CDR3 is TGTGCCACAACGGGGGGGAACACTGAAGCTTTCTTT. Translated: CATTGGNTEAFF.

As concerns this clone: A read error may produce the germline difference seen at one junction end. The J gene is TRBJ2-1, the V gene TRBV7-7; 8 positions agree with TRBD2. Germline assignment: CDR1 SSHAT and CDR2 FNYEAQ (reference sequence). The CDR3 consists of 15 residues. The CDR3: CASSPGGGPYNEQFF. CDR3 DNA sequence: TGTGCTAGCAGCCCCGGCGGGGGGCCATACAATGAGCAGTTCTTC.

The chain couples TRBV4-1 to TRBJ2-1; weak D call: TRBD2 (6 bases). Germline lookup yields CDR1 MGHRA and CDR2 YSYEKL. The CDR3 totals 17 residues. Trimming left V 1 base short and J 2 bases short, with 15 bases between. This CDR3 reads CASSQARTTPTYNEQFF. The CDR3 DNA sequence: TGCGCCAGCAGCCAAGCCAGGACTACCCCAACCTACAATGAGCAGTTCTTC.

This clone was found a few times. The chain has TRBV7-3 and TRBJ2-2, with 8 bases fitting TRBD2. Trimming removed 5 bases from V and 5 bases from J; junction bases left unmatched: 7. The CDR3 extends over 15 amino acids. Per the germline V gene, CDR1 is SGHTA and CDR2 is FQGTGA. CDR3 sequence reads: CASSPSGSRTGELFF. The CDR3 DNA reads as TGTGCCAGCAGCCCAAGCGGGAGTAGAACCGGGGAGCTGTTTTTT.

The rearrangement uses TRBV27 and TRBJ1-2; the D gene is possibly TRBD1 (6 bases). The V end was cut by 4 bases, the J end by 8 bases, with 17 bases between. The CDR3 consists of 14 residues. Germline V gives CDR1 MNHEY, CDR2 SMNVEV (reference sequence). In DNA form, the CDR3 reads TGTGCCAGCAGTTCCCCCCAACAGGGTTACGGCTACACCTTC. Translating it yields CASSSPQQGYGYTF.

This chain uses TRBV11-2 with TRBJ2-7; the D call may be TRBD1 or TRBD2 (5 bases each). Per germline, CDR1 SGHAT and CDR2 FQNNGV. Trimming cost V 5 bases and J 5 bases, with 13 bases left between them. This CDR3 is built from 13 residues. CDR3 residues: CASSHIRGHEQYF. For the CDR3, the DNA is TGTGCCAGCAGCCACATCCGGGGACACGAGCAGTACTTC.

The J gene is TRBJ2-2, the V gene TRBV6-2 or TRBV6-3, with 7 bases aligning to TRBD2. CDR1 MNHEY and CDR2 SVGEGT come from the germline V gene. This CDR3 is built from 13 residues. The ends lost 0 bases at V and 9 bases at J; junction bases unmatched: 1. CDR3 bases: TGTGCCAGCAGTTACTCAGCGGGACGGGAGCTGTTTTTT. The encoded protein is CASSYSAGRELFF.

The chain combines TRBV19 with TRBJ1-5; D might be TRBD1 (6 bases). Germline CDR1 is LNHDA and CDR2 is SQIVND (reference sequence). The CDR3 runs to 15 residues. V was shortened by 7 bases and J by 0 bases, with 13 bases between the two germline ends. This CDR3 reads CASTPGVFSNQPQHF. DNA for the CDR3: TGTGCCAGTACCCCAGGGGTTTTTAGCAATCAGCCCCAGCATTTT.

The chain combines TRBV19 with TRBJ1-2; D remains ambiguous. V was shortened by 0 bases and J by 7 bases, with 12 bases between the two germline ends. The germline gives CDR1 LNHDA, CDR2 SQIVND (reference sequence). This CDR3 has 14 residues. The CDR3 DNA follows: TGTGCCAGTAGTATAGATGGCTCGGCCCCTGGCTACACCTTC. Residues: CASSIDGSAPGYTF.

As for this clone: One end of the junction varies from germline; a read error may be responsible. This chain links TRBV5-6 with TRBJ1-2; D unclear. CDR3 length: 13 residues. CDR1 and CDR2 from the germline V gene are SGHDT and YYEEEE. CDR3 sequence (DNA): TGTGCCAGCAGTTTGGACCCAATCTATGGCTACACCTTC. Its translation is CASSLDPIYGYTF.

This clone was seen only once. This sequence joins TRBV7-9 and TRBJ2-1; D may match TRBD1 or TRBD2 (6 bases each). The CDR3 has 13 amino acids. Trimming shortened V by 5 bases and J by 8 bases, and 13 bases separated the two germline ends. Germline CDR1 is SEHNR and CDR2 is FQNEAQ (reference sequence). The CDR3 DNA reads as TGTGCCAGCAGCCGCCCCGGGGGCTATGAGCAGTTCTTC. Residues: CASSRPGGYEQFF.

The rearrangement joins TRBV6-5 to TRBJ1-4, with D perhaps TRBD1 (5 bases). CDR1 MNHEY and CDR2 SVGAGI come from the germline V gene. Trimming removed 6 bases at V and 2 bases at J, with 10 bases between. This CDR3 comprises 14 residues. CDR3 DNA: TGTGCCAGCAGCGGCCGGGGGACTAATGAAAAACTGTTTTTT. Translated: CASSGRGTNEKLFF.

The chain recombines TRBV18 with TRBJ2-2; D may be TRBD1 (6 bases). Per the germline V gene, CDR1 is KGHSH and CDR2 is LQKENI. The length of the CDR3 is 13 residues. V lost 4 bases to trimming and J lost 5 bases, with 8 bases between them. The CDR3, as DNA: TGTGCCAGCTCACTTGGACAGACCGGGGAGCTGTTTTTT. Translated, it gives CASSLGQTGELFF.

This chain connects TRBV6-7 to TRBJ2-1; TRBD1 might be the D (6 bases). TRBV6-7 is an ORF, and what it does is uncertain. V gave up 5 bases and J gave up 12 bases, with 11 bases separating them. The CDR3 is made up of 11 amino acids. The CDR3 protein is CASSQGQTQFF. The CDR3 DNA reads TGTGCCAGCAGTCAAGGACAGACGCAGTTCTTC.

On this clone: This same CDR3 is encoded by further DNA sequences in the sample. The chain employs TRBV6-1 and TRBJ2-5; D is uncertain. There are 12 residues in the CDR3. Trimming took off 2 bases at V and 2 bases at J, with 3 bases between the two ends. Germline V gene data show CDR1 as MNHNS and CDR2 as SASEGT. The CDR3 bases are TGTGCCAGCAGTGAACTTCAAGAGACCCAGTACTTC. Amino acids: CASSELQETQYF.

This sequence joins TRBV9 and TRBJ2-3; 11 bases match TRBD2. After removal of 3 bases from V and 3 bases from J, the junction contained 6 bases not matched to a gene. Looked up from germline, CDR1 is SGDLS and CDR2 is YYNGEE. This CDR3 spans 16 amino acids. CDR3 in amino acids: CASSDRLAGITDTQYF. CDR3 DNA sequence: TGTGCCAGCAGCGACCGACTAGCGGGGATAACAGATACGCAGTATTTT.

This clone occurred a few times. The chain couples TRBV7-6 to TRBJ1-5, with D perhaps matching TRBD1 (5 bases). V was shortened by 1 base and J by 2 bases, with 15 bases between the two germline ends. CDR1 and CDR2 (germline): SGHVS, FNYEAQ. There are 17 residues in the CDR3. The CDR3 DNA is TGTGCCAGCAGCTTAGAACAAGGGCAGGGCGGCAATCAGCCCCAGCATTTT. It translates to CASSLEQGQGGNQPQHF. Full variable domain (rest looked up from reference TRBV7-6 and TRBJ1-5): GAGVSQSPRYKVTKRGQDVALRCDPISGHVSLYWYRQALGQGPEFLTYFNYEAQQDKSGLPNDRFSAERPEGSISTLTIQRTEQRDSAMYRCASSLEQGQGGNQPQHFGDGTRLSIL.

The count of this clone is one. The chain combines TRBV7-9 with TRBJ1-2; 10 bases map to TRBD1. Germline trimming cut 5 bases from V and 7 bases from J; bases unmatched to any gene: 7. CDR1 and CDR2 (germline): SEHNR, FQNEAQ (reference sequence). This CDR3 contains 14 residues. CDR3 bases: TGTGCCAGCAGCATGACAGGGGGCGCAGGTGGCTACACCTTC. Residues: CASSMTGGAGGYTF.

The CDR3 spells CASSFGRRNSPLHF. CDR3 nucleotide sequence: TGTGCCAGCAGTTTTGGCAGGCGGAATTCACCCCTCCACTTT. The V gene is TRBV28, the J gene TRBJ1-6; D is uncertain. Germline loops: CDR1 MDHEN, CDR2 SYDVKM. V gave up 3 bases and J gave up 7 bases, with 10 bases separating them. The CDR3 is 14 amino acids.

The V call is TRBV6-2 or TRBV6-3, the J call TRBJ2-7, with 10 bases identical to TRBD1. The germline V gene has CDR1 MNHEY and CDR2 SVGEGT. Trimming removed 2 bases from V and 2 bases from J; junction bases left unmatched: 6. The CDR3 is 16 amino acids. This CDR3 is CASSYRPGTGAYEQYF. The CDR3 nucleotides are TGTGCCAGCAGTTACCGTCCCGGGACAGGGGCCTACGAGCAGTACTTC.

This clone came up once. V usage is TRBV20-1 and J usage is TRBJ2-7; 9 bases match TRBD2. In germline, CDR1 is DFQATT, CDR2 SNEGSKA (reference sequence). The CDR3 sequence is 15 residues long. The J segment lost 5 bases and the V segment lost 3 bases, leaving 11 bases of the junction unmatched. CDR3 nucleotide sequence: TGCAGTGCTAGTTGGCTAGCGGGGAGGGGTAACGAGCAGTACTTC. This encodes CSASWLAGRGNEQYF.

A remark on this clone: Its ends do not fully match the called genes, so a read error is possible. The CDR3 region is CASSLEPLSGTNYNEQFF. The CDR3 coding sequence is TGTGCCAGCAGCTTAGAGCCACTAAGCGGAACTAATTACAATGAACAGTTCTTC. The J gene is TRBJ2-1, the V gene TRBV11-2, with D possibly being TRBD2 (5 bases). The germline CDR1 and CDR2 sequences are SGHAT and FQNNGV. There are 18 residues in the CDR3.

This clone appeared a few times. The rearrangement links TRBV3-1 (or the pseudogene TRBV3-2) to TRBJ1-2; D is undetermined. CDR3 length: 14 amino acids. Germline V CDR1 and CDR2: LGHDT, YNNKEL (reference sequence). With 1 base removed from V and 6 bases from J, the gap between germline ends came to 12 bases. CDR3 DNA sequence: TGTGCCAGCAGCCAAGGTCCAGACCTTCATGGCTACACCTTC. Translating gives CASSQGPDLHGYTF.

The chain carries TRBV7-2 and TRBJ1-5; TRBD1 might be the D (5 bases). Per the germline V gene, CDR1 is SGHTA and CDR2 is FQGNSA. The CDR3 has 15 amino acids. V lost 5 bases, J lost 4 bases, and 15 bases lay in between. The CDR3 here is CASSPWDDSNQPQHF. CDR3 DNA: TGTGCCAGCAGCCCATGGGACGACTCAAATCAGCCCCAGCATTTT. Based on the CDR3 plus reference TRBV7-2 and TRBJ1-5, the full variable domain is GAGVSQSPSNKVTEKGKDVELRCDPISGHTALYWYRQSLGQGLEFLIYFQGNSAPDKSGLPSDRFSAERTGGSVSTLTIQRTQQEDSAVYLCASSPWDDSNQPQHFGDGTRLSIL.

The CDR3 loop reads CASSQAVYEQYF. The DNA of the CDR3 is TGTGCCAGCAGCCAAGCCGTATACGAGCAGTACTTC. The rearrangement links TRBV3-1 (or the pseudogene TRBV3-2) to TRBJ2-7; no clear D. With 1 base removed from V and 4 bases from J, the gap between germline ends came to 5 bases. This CDR3 is 12 amino acids long. Germline assignment: CDR1 LGHDT and CDR2 YNNKEL (reference sequence).

The chain has TRBV5-1 and TRBJ1-1; 11 nucleotides agree with TRBD1. From germline, CDR1 is SGHRS and CDR2 YFSETQ. V lost 8 bases and J lost 1; bases outside the gene matches: 7. The CDR3 totals 15 residues. The DNA of the CDR3 is TGCGCCAGTGGGACAGGGGGAAGTAAGAACACTGAAGCTTTCTTT. This encodes CASGTGGSKNTEAFF.

This clone was seen a few times. The chain carries TRBV6-6 and TRBJ1-2, with D tentatively TRBD1 (6 bases). CDR1 is MNHNY and CDR2 is SVGAGI in the germline V gene (reference sequence). Trimming stripped 8 bases from V and 3 bases from J, with 10 bases between. The CDR3 extends over 12 amino acids. The CDR3 DNA follows: TGTGCCAGCCGGGAGGGGGACTATGGCTACACCTTC. Amino acid sequence: CASREGDYGYTF.

V gene TRBV19 combines with J gene TRBJ1-5; no clear D. There are 14 residues in the CDR3. Germline V gene data show CDR1 as LNHDA and CDR2 as SQIVND (reference sequence). The germline V and J ends were trimmed by 5 bases and 0 bases, with 8 bases remaining between them. The CDR3 is CASSAGVSNQPQHF. The CDR3 DNA sequence: TGTGCCAGTAGTGCCGGAGTTAGCAATCAGCCCCAGCATTTT.

The chain joins TRBV13 to TRBJ1-2; D is perhaps TRBD1 (6 bases). The CDR3 has 14 residues. V shed 4 bases and J shed 7 bases, with 16 bases lying between them. Germline assignment: CDR1 PRHDT and CDR2 FYEKMQ (reference sequence). The CDR3 is CASSSGGGAGGYTF. The CDR3 region has the DNA TGTGCCAGCAGCTCCGGGGGGGGCGCCGGTGGCTACACCTTC.